The present T cell receptor (beta chain) was sequenced within a study of T cell responses to AZD1222 COVID-19 vaccine. Findings and limits, study-wide: The donors showed a predominance of white British ancestry and of females, with possible underestimation of clonal diversity.

Some clones are missing from TCRdb's copy, which holds only in-frame ones; the method was immunoSEQ multiplex PCR. The data contain approximately 140,000 clones, more than 85% of them singletons. Worth noting for this clone: The antigen remains unidentified.

Germline V gene lookup returns CDR1 SQVTM and CDR2 ANQGSEA. This CDR3 region has 13 residues. Trimming removed 7 bases at V and 0 bases at J, with 12 bases between. The rearrangement links TRBV29-1 to TRBJ1-2, with D hard to call. The TCR was taken from an adult in good health. Sequencing was performed on peripheral blood, taken on day 0 of AZD1222 vaccination. CDR3 region: CSAGSGTNYGYTF. The CDR3 nucleotides read TGCAGCGCCGGATCGGGCACTAACTATGGCTACACCTTC.